A selection of T cell receptor beta chains follows, all from one sample in a study of T cell clonotyping in hematopoietic cell transplantation. Only in-frame clones appear in the TCRdb table, and some are missing; sequencing was by immunoSEQ multiplex PCR. The sample lists more than 4,500 clones, approximately 90% occurring once. This specimen was peripheral blood mononuclear cells, taken 100 days after allogeneic stem cell transplant. All receptors come from a female patient in her fifties who had an allogeneic stem cell transplant from an unrelated donor, so T cells may come from the graft donor. Some clones in this sample may be carry-over from other donors' samples. The CDR3 runs from the conserved cysteine through the conserved F or W. Fields, in order: V gene, J gene, clone size, D gene, CDR3 protein, CDR3 DNA. The D gene is left open where the match is weak. The size of a clone is reported for some rows only, either as once, few or many, or as a class for expanded clones.

V gene: TRBV30
J gene: TRBJ1-1
clone size: .
D gene: .
CDR3 protein: CAWSVLLGTEAFF
CDR3 DNA: TGTGCCTGGAGTGTACTTCTGGGAACTGAAGCTTTCTTT

V gene: TRBV4-2
J gene: TRBJ2-5
clone size: .
D gene: .
CDR3 protein: CASSQGREPETQYF
CDR3 DNA: TGTGCCAGCAGCCAAGGGAGGGAGCCGGAGACCCAGTACTTC

V gene: TRBV30
J gene: TRBJ2-7
clone size: .
D gene: .
CDR3 protein: CAWRRGSLEQYF
CDR3 DNA: TGTGCCTGGAGGCGGGGATCGCTGGAGCAGTACTTC

V gene: TRBV20-1
J gene: TRBJ1-1
clone size: .
D gene: .
CDR3 protein: CSARARAEGFF
CDR3 DNA: TGCAGTGCTAGAGCTCGAGCCGAGGGCTTCTTT

V gene: TRBV7-3
J gene: TRBJ2-3
clone size: .
D gene: .
CDR3 protein: CASSLGPSTDTQYF
CDR3 DNA: TGTGCCAGCAGCTTAGGGCCTAGCACAGATACGCAGTATTTT

V gene: TRBV19
J gene: TRBJ2-7
clone size: .
D gene: .
CDR3 protein: CASSLGYRVGPYEQYF
CDR3 DNA: TGTGCCAGTAGTCTAGGCTACAGGGTGGGCCCCTACGAGCAGTACTTC

V gene: TRBV4-1
J gene: TRBJ1-2
clone size: .
D gene: .
CDR3 protein: CASSQGPGGSFYGYTF
CDR3 DNA: TGCGCCAGCAGCCAAGGCCCGGGAGGGTCCTTCTATGGCTACACCTTC

V gene: TRBV5-1
J gene: TRBJ1-1
clone size: .
D gene: .
CDR3 protein: CASSPPRAGNTEAFF
CDR3 DNA: TGCGCCAGCAGCCCCCCTCGGGCCGGCAACACTGAAGCTTTCTTT

V gene: TRBV29-1
J gene: TRBJ2-6
clone size: .
D gene: .
CDR3 protein: CSVDVGTGANVLTF
CDR3 DNA: TGCAGCGTTGACGTTGGGACTGGGGCCAACGTCCTGACTTTC

V gene: TRBV4-1
J gene: TRBJ2-7
clone size: once
D gene: .
CDR3 protein: CASSQEGGQFPPYEQYF
CDR3 DNA: TGCGCCAGCAGCCAAGAGGGGGGCCAATTTCCCCCCTACGAGCAGTACTTC

V gene: TRBV30
J gene: TRBJ2-7
clone size: .
D gene: TRBD1
CDR3 protein: CAWSGTGPHEQYF
CDR3 DNA: TGTGCCTGGTCCGGGACAGGGCCCCACGAGCAGTACTTC